The 22 T cell receptor beta chains listed next were all sequenced from one sample in a study of blood T cell repertoires in COVID-19. TCRdb keeps only in-frame clones here, not all; method: immunoSEQ multiplex PCR. The sample shows about 230,000 clones, 70% to 90% of them seen only once. Sample: peripheral blood. These receptors came from a woman aged 70-85 years with active or convalescent COVID-19.

This clone was seen only a few times. V is TRBV6-5 and J is TRBJ1-1; D is undetermined. V lost 4 bases and J 7 bases, leaving 10 bases between the germline ends. This CDR3 contains 12 residues. Germline loops: CDR1 MNHEY, CDR2 SVGAGI. DNA of the CDR3: TGTGCCAGCAGTTCCCAAGGCGGTGAAGCTTTCTTT. Translated, it gives CASSSQGGEAFF.

The chain combines TRBV5-1 with TRBJ1-1; tentatively, D is TRBD1 (5 bases). This CDR3 has 16 residues. Germline V gene data show CDR1 as SGHRS and CDR2 as YFSETQ. V lost 4 bases, J lost 2 bases, and 18 bases lay in between. In DNA, the CDR3 is TGCGCCAGCAGCCCCTACCTACAGGACGCAAACACTGAAGCTTTCTTT. It codes for CASSPYLQDANTEAFF. Together with reference TRBV5-1 and TRBJ1-1, the CDR3 gives the full variable domain: KAGVTQTPRYLIKTRGQQVTLSCSPISGHRSVSWYQQTPGQGLQFLFEYFSETQRNKGNFPGRFSGRQFSNSRSEMNVSTLELGDSALYLCASSPYLQDANTEAFFGQGTRLTVV.

V is TRBV11-3 and J is TRBJ2-7, with 7 positions matching TRBD2. CDR3 size: 16 residues. V lost 4 bases, J lost 2 bases, and 11 bases stayed unmatched. Germline-derived CDR1 and CDR2 are SGHNT and YENEEA. CDR3 loop: CASSSLGGGVPYEQYF. CDR3 in DNA: TGTGCCAGCAGCTCCCTTGGGGGGGGTGTCCCCTACGAGCAGTACTTC.

This chain connects TRBV6-6 to TRBJ2-1; TRBD1 aligns across 8 bases. The J segment lost 8 bases and the V segment lost 5 bases, leaving 5 bases of the junction unmatched. CDR3 length: 13 residues. Germline CDR1 MNHNY, CDR2 SVGAGI (reference sequence). CDR3 coding DNA: TGTGCCAGCAGTCAGGACAGGGAGCATGAGCAGTTCTTC. It yields the protein CASSQDREHEQFF.

The V call is TRBV7-8, the J call TRBJ1-1; no reliable D call. V lost 5 bases, J lost 5 bases, and 6 bases lay in between. This CDR3 comprises 11 residues. CDR1 is SGHVS, CDR2 FQNEAQ, per germline. The CDR3 spells CASSARTEAFF. In nucleotides, the CDR3 is TGTGCCAGCAGCGCTAGGACTGAAGCTTTCTTT.

The chain employs TRBV29-1 and TRBJ2-3; 9 bases map to TRBD2. Looked up from germline, CDR1 is SQVTM and CDR2 is ANQGSEA. The CDR3 spans 14 residues. Losses at the gene ends were 1 base for V and 1 base for J; bases not matched to a gene: 0. The DNA of the CDR3 is TGCAGCGTTGAAGGCGGGAGGGGCACAGATACGCAGTATTTT. Translating gives CSVEGGRGTDTQYF.

This chain links TRBV29-1 with TRBJ1-2; D unresolved. The germline V gene encodes CDR1 SQVTM and CDR2 ANQGSEA. This CDR3 has 13 amino acids. V shed 4 bases and J shed 0 bases, with 9 bases lying between them. The DNA for the CDR3 is TGCAGCGTTGTGGCAGATTCTAACTATGGCTACACCTTC. Protein: CSVVADSNYGYTF.

The chain joins TRBV6-6 to TRBJ1-5; the D is unclear. The CDR3 contains 16 residues. Trimming left V 8 bases short and J 0 bases short, with 17 bases between. Germline V gene lookup returns CDR1 MNHNY and CDR2 SVGAGI (reference sequence). The CDR3 loop is CASRREGGFSNQPQHF. The CDR3 coding sequence is TGTGCCAGCCGACGCGAGGGTGGGTTTAGCAATCAGCCCCAGCATTTT.

The chain links TRBV4-1 to TRBJ1-1; 9 nucleotides line up with TRBD1. Germline CDR1 MGHRA, CDR2 YSYEKL. CDR3 length: 15 amino acids. J gave up 0 bases and V 8 bases, and 7 bases lay outside the gene matches. The CDR3 protein is CASGWTGDMNTEAFF. CDR3 nucleotides: TGCGCCAGCGGATGGACAGGGGACATGAACACTGAAGCTTTCTTT.

The chain is built from TRBV28 and TRBJ2-7; 8 positions match TRBD1. The CDR3 length is 14 residues. From germline, CDR1 is MDHEN and CDR2 SYDVKM. The trim removed 8 bases at V and 0 bases at J, leaving 6 bases unmatched. CDR3 protein: CASLGTGDSYEQYF. The DNA of the CDR3 is TGTGCCAGCCTGGGGACAGGCGACTCCTACGAGCAGTACTTC.

V and J are TRBV3-1 (or the pseudogene TRBV3-2) and TRBJ2-3; D remains unclear. The CDR3 extends over 13 amino acids. Germline loops: CDR1 LGHDT, CDR2 YNNKEL (reference sequence). The V end lost 2 bases, the J end lost 2 bases, and 5 bases lay between the germline ends. The CDR3 loop reads CASSQKLTDTQYF. The CDR3 DNA reads as TGTGCCAGCAGCCAAAAACTCACAGATACGCAGTATTTT.

The rearrangement links TRBV7-9 to TRBJ2-1, with D possibly being TRBD1 (6 bases). The CDR3 runs 16 residues. The germline CDR1 and CDR2 sequences are SEHNR and FQNEAQ (reference sequence). The V gene lost 5 bases and the J gene lost 2 bases, with 16 bases spanning the gap. This CDR3 reads CASSPSWGPPYNEQFF. In nucleotides, the CDR3 is TGTGCCAGCAGCCCCTCCTGGGGGCCTCCCTACAATGAGCAGTTCTTC.

The chain joins TRBV19 to TRBJ1-2; D is possibly TRBD1 (5 bases). The CDR3 extends over 14 amino acids. V lost 5 bases and J 5 bases, leaving 15 bases between the germline ends. Germline-derived CDR1 and CDR2 are LNHDA and SQIVND (reference sequence). In nucleotides, the CDR3 is TGTGCCAGTAGTTCGGTGGAGGGGAATTATGGCTACACCTTC. This sequence encodes CASSSVEGNYGYTF.

The chain uses TRBV27 and TRBJ2-7, with TRBD1 matching over 9 bases. Germline V gene lookup returns CDR1 MNHEY and CDR2 SMNVEV (reference sequence). J was trimmed by 1 base and V by 5 bases; bases with no gene match: 0. The CDR3 contains 13 residues. The CDR3 reads CASSGTGSYEQYF. CDR3 nucleotides: TGTGCCAGCAGTGGGACAGGGTCCTACGAGCAGTACTTC.

The chain recombines TRBV6-6 with TRBJ1-1; 7 nucleotides match TRBD1. Germline CDR1 and CDR2: MNHNY and SVGAGI (reference sequence). This CDR3 region has 16 residues. The trim removed 6 bases at V and 2 bases at J, leaving 12 bases unmatched. The CDR3 region has the DNA TGTGCCAGCAGCCGCCAGGGGGACTTAGGTAACACTGAAGCTTTCTTT. Translated: CASSRQGDLGNTEAFF.

The J gene is TRBJ2-1, the V gene TRBV3-1 (or the pseudogene TRBV3-2), with TRBD2 matching over 7 bases. The CDR3 loop spans 15 amino acids. CDR1 is LGHDT, CDR2 YNNKEL, per germline (reference sequence). V lost 1 base, J lost 9 bases, and 9 bases stayed unmatched. Written as DNA, the CDR3 is TGTGCCAGCAGCCAAGTTGGACTAGGGATCGGTGAGCAGTTCTTC. It translates to CASSQVGLGIGEQFF.

The V and J genes are TRBV20-1 and TRBJ2-3, with 11 positions matching TRBD2. This CDR3 is 17 amino acids long. Germline values: CDR1 DFQATT, CDR2 SNEGSKA (reference sequence). The ends lost 3 bases at V and 5 bases at J; junction bases unmatched: 13. As DNA, the CDR3 is TGCAGTGCTAGTAGTAGGGAGGTTAGCGGGGGGGTAGATACGCAGTATTTT. Protein: CSASSREVSGGVDTQYF.

This clone was counted a single time. The J gene is TRBJ2-7, the V gene TRBV7-8, with TRBD1 identical over 7 bases. The V segment lost 1 base and the J segment 2 bases; nucleotides outside the gene matches: 17. Looked up from germline, CDR1 is SGHVS and CDR2 is FQNEAQ. This CDR3 contains 19 residues. CDR3 loop: CASSLDTPATGVTTYEQYF. Here the CDR3 DNA reads TGTGCCAGCAGCTTAGATACCCCCGCCACAGGGGTGACCACCTACGAGCAGTACTTC.

The chain has TRBV5-4 and TRBJ2-7, with TRBD1 matching 8 bases. Germline CDR1 is SGHNT and CDR2 is YYREEE (reference sequence). Unmatched junction bases numbered 5, after V lost 0 bases and J lost 6 bases. CDR3 length: 14 amino acids. CDR3: CASSLVTGVGEQYF. The CDR3 bases are TGTGCCAGCAGCTTGGTGACAGGGGTTGGCGAGCAGTACTTC.

V and J are TRBV5-5 and TRBJ2-1; 14 nucleotides match TRBD2. This CDR3 has 15 residues. V lost 7 bases to trimming and J lost 9 bases; unmatched junction nucleotides: 9. CDR1 is SGHKS, CDR2 YYEKEE, per germline (reference sequence). CDR3 DNA sequence: TGTGCCAGCGCGGGACTAGCGGGAGTCGACGGTGAGCAGTTCTTC. Translated: CASAGLAGVDGEQFF.

The gene calls are TRBV7-9 and TRBJ2-2; D may be TRBD2 (7 bases). V was clipped by 4 bases and J by 6 bases, with 15 bases between them. CDR1 SEHNR and CDR2 FQNEAQ come from the germline V gene (reference sequence). The CDR3 sequence is 15 residues long. The CDR3 reads CASSSKGGTAGELFF. CDR3 nucleotides: TGTGCCAGCAGCTCAAAGGGGGGGACCGCCGGGGAGCTGTTTTTT.

The V call is TRBV5-4, the J call TRBJ1-1, with 10 bases matching TRBD1. Trimming took 4 bases from V and 3 from J; bases not matched to a gene: 6. CDR1 and CDR2 (germline): SGHNT, YYREEE (reference sequence). The length of the CDR3 is 15 residues. The CDR3 reads CASSIRQGAYTEAFF. The CDR3 nucleotides read TGTGCCAGCAGCATCCGACAGGGGGCGTACACTGAAGCTTTCTTT.